The 20 T cell receptor beta chains below were found in one sample sequenced in a study of cytomegalovirus exposure and HLA in healthy donors. The PCR had 60 Vbeta and 13 Jbeta primers. Sequenced by immunoSEQ multiplex PCR; TCRdb stores in-frame clones only, minus some. The table records 150,000 to 200,000 clones, around two thirds of them present only once. Sequenced material: PBMCs. Receptor source: a man aged 45-65 years in good health and CMV-seronegative.

This chain uses TRBV5-1 with TRBJ2-7, with D possibly matching TRBD1 (5 bases). Trimming pared 3 bases from V and 5 bases from J, leaving 15 bases between. CDR1 is SGHRS, CDR2 YFSETQ, per germline. The length of the CDR3 is 14 residues. CDR3 sequence (DNA): TGCGCCAGCAGCTCAGGGAATTCGGTGAACGAGCAGTACTTC. Its translation: CASSSGNSVNEQYF. Drawing the rest from reference TRBV5-1 and TRBJ2-7, the complete variable domain is KAGVTQTPRYLIKTRGQQVTLSCSPISGHRSVSWYQQTPGQGLQFLFEYFSETQRNKGNFPGRFSGRQFSNSRSEMNVSTLELGDSALYLCASSSGNSVNEQYFGPGTRLTVT.

This chain connects TRBV11-2 to TRBJ1-5, with TRBD1 matching 10 bases. The junction had 9 bases not matched to a gene; V was cut back by 5 bases and J by 5 bases. Per the germline V gene, CDR1 is SGHAT and CDR2 is FQNNGV. The CDR3 contains 16 residues. CDR3 sequence reads: CASSPGGQGGYQPQHF. The CDR3 coding sequence is TGTGCCAGCAGCCCCGGAGGACAGGGGGGTTATCAGCCCCAGCATTTT.

The J gene is TRBJ2-3, the V gene TRBV10-1; TRBD1 is a possible D gene (5 bases). This CDR3 is 15 amino acids long. Germline CDR1 and CDR2: WNHNN and SYGVQD (reference sequence). V dropped 8 bases and J dropped 4 bases, with 19 bases sitting between them. CDR3 DNA: TGCGCCAGCTCCTCGGGCAGGGATGTTCCAGATACGCAGTATTTT. It encodes CASSSGRDVPDTQYF.

The chain combines TRBV11-2 with TRBJ2-1; TRBD2 is a possible D gene (5 bases). V lost 1 base, J lost 12 bases, and 10 bases lay in between. Per germline, CDR1 SGHAT and CDR2 FQNNGV. This CDR3 has 12 residues. The CDR3 spells CASSLGPAGQFF. DNA for the CDR3: TGTGCCAGCAGCTTAGGCCCTGCGGGGCAGTTCTTC.

The J gene is TRBJ2-2, the V gene TRBV6-6, with D perhaps matching TRBD2 (5 bases). This CDR3 region has 15 residues. The germline CDR1 and CDR2 sequences are MNHNY and SVGAGI (reference sequence). V was shortened by 10 bases and J by 2 bases, with 17 bases between the two germline ends. CDR3 region: CATGTGVVNTGELFF. DNA of the CDR3: TGTGCCACCGGTACCGGGGTAGTTAACACCGGGGAGCTGTTTTTT.

J is TRBJ2-2 and V is TRBV19; weak D call: TRBD1 (7 bases). From germline, CDR1 is LNHDA and CDR2 SQIVND (reference sequence). The CDR3 has 16 residues. The V end was cut by 6 bases, the J end by 2 bases, with 16 bases between. As DNA, the CDR3 is TGTGCCAGTAGGACCGGCGGGACAGCTAACACCGGGGAGCTGTTTTTT. Translating it yields CASRTGGTANTGELFF. Based on the CDR3 plus reference TRBV19 and TRBJ2-2, the full variable domain is DGGITQSPKYLFRKEGQNVTLSCEQNLNHDAMYWYRQDPGQGLRLIYYSQIVNDFQKGDIAEGYSVSREKKESFPLTVTSAQKNPTAFYLCASRTGGTANTGELFFGEGSRLTVL.

V gene TRBV29-1 combines with J gene TRBJ1-1; D may be TRBD1 (6 bases). V was clipped by 5 bases and J by 0 bases, with 10 bases between them. In germline, CDR1 is SQVTM, CDR2 ANQGSEA. The CDR3 spans 13 residues. The CDR3 DNA reads TGCAGCGTTTCCAGGGGCATGAACACTGAAGCTTTCTTT. It translates to CSVSRGMNTEAFF.

The gene calls are TRBV27 and TRBJ2-2, with TRBD1 as a possible D gene (6 bases). Germline CDR1 is MNHEY and CDR2 is SMNVEV (reference sequence). V was cut by 2 bases and J by 2 bases, with 9 bases left in between. The CDR3 runs 15 residues. The CDR3 nucleotides are TGTGCCAGCAGTTTACAACAGGGTAACACCGGGGAGCTGTTTTTT. Its translation: CASSLQQGNTGELFF.

This sequence joins TRBV5-1 and TRBJ2-3, with unresolved D. The CDR3 is made up of 14 amino acids. Trimming took 0 bases from V and 2 from J, leaving 7 bases between them. The germline V gene has CDR1 SGHRS and CDR2 YFSETQ. The CDR3 DNA follows: TGCGCCAGCAGCTTGGGTCAAAACACAGATACGCAGTATTTT. Encoded protein: CASSLGQNTDTQYF.

The J gene is TRBJ2-2, the V gene TRBV7-2; a possible D gene is TRBD1 (6 bases). This CDR3 spans 15 amino acids. Deletions cut 3 bases from V and 0 bases from J, with 8 bases between. CDR1 is SGHTA, CDR2 FQGNSA, per germline. Here the CDR3 reads CASSFQGSNTGELFF. The CDR3 nucleotides read TGTGCCAGCAGCTTTCAGGGGTCGAACACCGGGGAGCTGTTTTTT. Together with reference TRBV7-2 and TRBJ2-2, the CDR3 gives the full variable domain: GAGVSQSPSNKVTEKGKDVELRCDPISGHTALYWYRQSLGQGLEFLIYFQGNSAPDKSGLPSDRFSAERTGGSVSTLTIQRTQQEDSAVYLCASSFQGSNTGELFFGEGSRLTVL.

About this clone itself: A read error may produce the germline difference seen at one junction end. J is TRBJ2-3 and V is TRBV5-6; D gene uncertain. Germline CDR1 SGHDT, CDR2 YYEEEE. The CDR3 runs to 16 residues. In nucleotides, the CDR3 is TGTGCCTGCAGCTCCGGCCTACAGCTCCGCACAGATACGCAGTATTTT. It is translated as CACSSGLQLRTDTQYF.

This chain links TRBV7-2 with TRBJ2-7; 9 bases map to TRBD2. In germline, CDR1 is SGHTA, CDR2 FQGNSA. Trimming removed 0 bases from V and 7 bases from J; junction bases left unmatched: 7. The CDR3 sequence is 15 residues long. The CDR3 DNA is TGTGCCAGCAGCTTAGCACTAGCGGGCTCTGGGGAGCAGTACTTC. This codes for CASSLALAGSGEQYF.

This chain links TRBV6-5 with TRBJ1-6; D perhaps matches TRBD1 (6 bases). The germline CDR1 and CDR2 sequences are MNHEY and SVGAGI. Deletions cut 5 bases from V and 6 bases from J, with 14 bases between. The CDR3 is made up of 15 amino acids. The CDR3, as DNA: TGTGCCAGCAGTACTCCAACAGGGCCTAATTCACCCCTCCACTTT. Amino acid sequence: CASSTPTGPNSPLHF.

The V call is TRBV6-1, the J call TRBJ1-4; TRBD1 aligns across 8 bases. Germline V CDR1 and CDR2: MNHNS, SASEGT. V lost 7 bases, J lost 4 bases, and 5 bases stayed unmatched. The CDR3 sequence is 14 residues long. CDR3 in DNA: TGTGCCAGCATTACCGGACAGGGTAATGAAAAACTGTTTTTT. It codes for CASITGQGNEKLFF.

V usage is TRBV29-1 and J usage is TRBJ1-4; D possibly corresponds to TRBD1 (6 bases). The CDR3 contains 14 residues. CDR1 is SQVTM, CDR2 ANQGSEA, per germline. V was clipped by 4 bases and J by 0 bases, with 9 bases between them. The CDR3 bases are TGCAGCGTTGGACAGGCTACAACTAATGAAAAACTGTTTTTT. Translation gives CSVGQATTNEKLFF.

The chain combines TRBV6-1 with TRBJ2-7; a possible D gene is TRBD2 (5 bases). Germline lookup yields CDR1 MNHNS and CDR2 SASEGT. V was trimmed by 2 bases and J by 0 bases, leaving 11 bases between them. The CDR3 has 15 residues. CDR3 sequence reads: CASSEPRVHSYEQYF. CDR3 coding DNA: TGTGCCAGCAGTGAACCGCGGGTACACTCCTACGAGCAGTACTTC.

The chain employs TRBV5-4 and TRBJ2-5; D is uncertain. The germline CDR1 and CDR2 sequences are SGHNT and YYREEE (reference sequence). The CDR3 consists of 15 residues. Trimming took 4 bases from V and 2 from J, leaving 15 bases between them. The CDR3 sequence is CASSDGGFRQETQYF. Written as DNA, the CDR3 is TGTGCCAGCAGCGATGGTGGCTTTCGACAAGAGACCCAGTACTTC.

J is TRBJ1-2 and V is TRBV28, with TRBD1 matching over 7 bases. Trimming took 1 base from V and 6 from J; bases not matched to a gene: 5. There are 14 residues in the CDR3. Germline V gives CDR1 MDHEN, CDR2 SYDVKM. The CDR3 DNA sequence: TGTGCCAGCAGTTTATACTCGACAGGGAATGGCTACACCTTC. Translated, it gives CASSLYSTGNGYTF.

The rearrangement uses TRBV7-2 and TRBJ2-1; the D gene is possibly TRBD2 (5 bases). The CDR3 totals 15 residues. Germline loops: CDR1 SGHTA, CDR2 FQGNSA. V lost 5 bases and J 12 bases, leaving 23 bases between the germline ends. The CDR3 spells CASSPRGRKGMLQFF. As DNA, the CDR3 is TGTGCCAGCAGCCCCCGAGGGCGGAAGGGAATGTTGCAGTTCTTC.

This clone appeared a few times. The rearrangement uses TRBV6-6 and TRBJ2-7, with D possibly TRBD2 on 7 matching bases. This CDR3 comprises 16 residues. Per germline, CDR1 MNHNY and CDR2 SVGAGI (reference sequence). V lost 2 bases, J lost 0 bases, and 14 bases lay in between. The CDR3 nucleotides read TGTGCCAGCAGTTACGGGGGGGACACCTACTCCTACGAGCAGTACTTC. Protein: CASSYGGDTYSYEQYF.